This TCR beta chain stems from a study of cytomegalovirus exposure and HLA in healthy donors. Background on the study: Unique TCRs from HLA-typed donors, about 78 million of them, were held in an early data release.

A remark on this clone: The target antigen is unknown.

The PCR had 60 Vbeta and 13 Jbeta primers. The assay was immunoSEQ multiplex PCR, and TCRdb's table has in-frame clones only and misses some. The table lists 160,000 or so clones, just under 80% of them singletons. Points from the study as a whole: Cytomegalovirus association was listed for about 170 TCR beta chains.

CDR1 SGHKS and CDR2 YYEKEE come from the germline V gene (reference sequence). Trimming removed 4 bases from V and 8 bases from J; junction bases left unmatched: 10. CDR3 length: 15 amino acids. This cohort consisted of healthy bone marrow donors. The specimen was PBMCs. The rearrangement links TRBV5-5 to TRBJ2-1; 9 bases are shared with TRBD1. The receptor was derived from a man aged 18 to 35 in good health and CMV-seropositive. The CDR3 loop is CASSHDGQGFDEQFF. The CDR3 region has the DNA TGTGCCAGCAGCCACGACGGACAGGGGTTTGATGAGCAGTTCTTC.